This TCR beta chain was recorded in a study of T cell responses to AZD1222 COVID-19 vaccine. Note on this clone: Antigen specificity is unknown.

Germline-derived CDR1 and CDR2 are SGHVS and FQNEAQ. Trimming took 1 base from V and 11 from J, leaving 17 bases between them. The CDR3 loop spans 14 amino acids. TCRdb's table, derived via immunoSEQ multiplex PCR, lists solely in-frame clones and lacks some. The table shows 79,000 or so clones, with about 80% occurring only once. Points from the study as a whole: Vaccine-associated CD4 TCRs spanned spike, dominant at 160-218 and 743-854. Possibly, clonal diversity was underestimated; donors were largely white British and included more females. Nearly half of spike-specific TCRs reportedly go after variant regions that carry no mutations. Repertoire sampling occurred only after the peak T cell response.

The clonotype comes from an adult who received the MenACWY meningococcal vaccine as a control. V gene TRBV7-8 combines with J gene TRBJ1-1; possible D gene TRBD1, 5 bases. This specimen was peripheral blood, taken 28 days after the second dose of the MenACWY control vaccine. CDR3 region: CASSLEGSLGRAFF. The CDR3 DNA reads TGTGCCAGCAGCTTAGAGGGGTCCCTCGGGAGGGCTTTCTTT.